The 14 T cell receptor beta chains below all came from one sample that was sequenced in a study of cytomegalovirus exposure and HLA in healthy donors. 13 Jbeta primers and 60 Vbeta primers were used for the PCR. Data came from immunoSEQ multiplex PCR; TCRdb stores just in-frame clones and leaves some out. Seen here are tens of thousands of clones, 75% to 80% observed once, and the top ten hold 3% to 3.5%. What was sequenced was PBMCs. Every receptor here comes from a man aged 18 to 29 in good health and CMV-seronegative.

The V gene is TRBV11-3, the J gene TRBJ2-5, with D perhaps TRBD2 (6 bases). The germline V and J ends were trimmed by 7 bases and 1 base, with 16 bases remaining between them. This CDR3 contains 15 residues. CDR1 is SGHNT and CDR2 is YENEEA in the germline V gene. CDR3 region: CASIVPGTPQETQYF. The CDR3 DNA reads as TGTGCCAGCATCGTACCCGGGACTCCCCAAGAGACCCAGTACTTC.

The chain combines TRBV28 with TRBJ2-3; 7 positions match TRBD1. Trimming at V came to 6 bases and at J to 4 bases, leaving 1 base not matched to a gene. The CDR3 runs to 12 residues. CDR1 MDHEN and CDR2 SYDVKM come from the germline V gene. DNA of the CDR3: TGTGCCAGCAGAACAGGGGCAGATACGCAGTATTTT. This gives the protein CASRTGADTQYF.

The gene calls are TRBV5-4 and TRBJ2-7, with a possible D match to TRBD1 (6 bases). The CDR3 extends over 16 amino acids. Germline CDR1 is SGHNT and CDR2 is YYREEE (reference sequence). V was shortened by 0 bases and J by 4 bases, with 17 bases between the two germline ends. CDR3 DNA: TGTGCCAGCAGCTTGGCCCCGGGTCAGAGGGGGTACGAGCAGTACGTC. Its protein is CASSLAPGQRGYEQYV.

V is TRBV30 and J is TRBJ2-4, with D perhaps matching TRBD2 (5 bases). The CDR3 is made up of 16 amino acids. The germline CDR1 and CDR2 sequences are GTSNPN and SVGIG (reference sequence). V shed 6 bases and J shed 3 bases, with 21 bases lying between them. The CDR3 region has the DNA TGTGCCTGCTCTATACTAGGGATAACCCGCAAAAACATTCAGTACTTC. Protein: CACSILGITRKNIQYF. The full variable domain, with the rest looked up from reference TRBV30 and TRBJ2-4, is SQTIHQWPATLVQPVGSPLSLECTVEGTSNPNLYWYRQAAGRGLQLLFYSVGIGQISSEVPQNLSASRPQDRQFILSSKKLLLSDSGFYLCACSILGITRKNIQYFGAGTRLSVL.

The chain joins TRBV5-1 to TRBJ2-5, with 7 bases that match TRBD2. V was pared by 0 bases and J by 2 bases, with 1 base of the junction left unmatched. Per germline, CDR1 SGHRS and CDR2 YFSETQ. The length of the CDR3 is 14 residues. CDR3 sequence: CASSLAGGQETQYF. The CDR3 region has the DNA TGCGCCAGCAGCTTGGCCGGGGGGCAAGAGACCCAGTACTTC.

V usage is TRBV7-9 and J usage is TRBJ1-2; tentatively, D is TRBD1 (6 bases). CDR1 SEHNR and CDR2 FQNEAQ come from the germline V gene (reference sequence). The CDR3 loop spans 15 amino acids. Deletions cut 5 bases from V and 4 bases from J, with 17 bases between. In DNA form, the CDR3 reads TGTGCCAGCAGCCCCGGGGGGGGCCGAAGCTATGGCTACACCTTC. As protein: CASSPGGGRSYGYTF.

This clone appeared once. The chain combines TRBV7-7 with TRBJ2-2; D might be TRBD1 (5 bases). Per germline, CDR1 SSHAT and CDR2 FNYEAQ (reference sequence). Trimming pared 2 bases from V and 5 bases from J, leaving 18 bases between. CDR3 size: 17 residues. In nucleotides, the CDR3 is TGTGCCAGCAGCTTAAAGGGGTCAGCCCGGATAACCGGGGAGCTGTTTTTT. This gives the protein CASSLKGSARITGELFF.

The chain recombines TRBV27 with TRBJ2-7; tentatively, D is TRBD1 (6 bases). The CDR3 has 15 amino acids. With 3 bases removed from V and 3 bases from J, the gap between germline ends came to 15 bases. Germline V gene data show CDR1 as MNHEY and CDR2 as SMNVEV (reference sequence). CDR3 sequence (DNA): TGTGCCAGCAGTTTCGGTCAGGGGAAGAACTACGAGCAGTACTTC. This codes for CASSFGQGKNYEQYF.

V and J are TRBV11-2 and TRBJ2-5; tentative D call: TRBD1 (6 bases). CDR1 is SGHAT, CDR2 FQNNGV, per germline. The CDR3 loop spans 15 amino acids. V lost 3 bases and J lost 2, with 13 bases in between. CDR3 in DNA: TGTGCCAGCAGCTTGAATCCGGGACAACAAGAGACCCAGTACTTC. Translation: CASSLNPGQQETQYF.

The chain recombines TRBV19 with TRBJ2-7; D gene unclear. The CDR3 extends over 13 amino acids. Germline values: CDR1 LNHDA, CDR2 SQIVND (reference sequence). Trimming removed 8 bases at V and 2 bases at J, with 13 bases between. CDR3 loop: CASRRNGAYEQYF. The DNA for the CDR3 is TGTGCCAGTCGTCGAAACGGAGCCTACGAGCAGTACTTC.

The count of this clone is one. This rearrangement joins TRBV5-1 to TRBJ1-5, with 8 nucleotides matching TRBD1. Germline V gene sequence: CDR1 SGHRS, CDR2 YFSETQ. The CDR3 is 15 residues long. Trimming cost V 0 bases and J 3 bases; bases outside gene matches: 2. The CDR3 here is CASSLGQGPNQPQHF. CDR3 nucleotide sequence: TGCGCCAGCAGCTTGGGACAGGGGCCCAATCAGCCCCAGCATTTT.

The rearrangement joins TRBV7-9 to TRBJ2-7; a possible D gene is TRBD1 (6 bases). CDR1 and CDR2 (germline): SEHNR, FQNEAQ (reference sequence). There are 13 residues in the CDR3. The V end was cut by 3 bases, the J end by 2 bases, with 8 bases between. The CDR3 is CASSFSGAYEQYF. Written as DNA, the CDR3 is TGTGCCAGCAGCTTTTCAGGGGCCTACGAGCAGTACTTC.

The chain carries TRBV7-3 and TRBJ2-7, with 9 bases fitting TRBD1. The CDR3 length is 17 residues. V shed 5 bases and J 2 bases; nucleotides not matched to a gene: 13. Germline CDR1 is SGHTA and CDR2 is FQGTGA. CDR3 protein: CASSPPSRDRATYEQYV. The DNA for the CDR3 is TGTGCCAGCAGCCCCCCAAGCCGGGACAGGGCCACCTACGAGCAGTACGTC.

This clone was picked up a small number of times. The rearrangement links TRBV6-4 to TRBJ2-7, with 15 nucleotides matching TRBD2. Germline V gives CDR1 MRHNA, CDR2 SNTAGT. This CDR3 contains 17 residues. J was trimmed by 2 bases and V by 5 bases; bases with no gene match: 7. The CDR3 sequence: CASSTGTSGGTTYEQYF. The CDR3 DNA reads as TGTGCCAGCAGTACCGGGACTAGCGGGGGGACGACCTACGAGCAGTACTTC.